This passage covers 5 T cell receptor beta chains from one sample sequenced in a study of early T cells in non-severe SARS-CoV-2 infection. TCRdb re-analysed the 5' RACE reads in MiXCR, keeping a single row per CDR3 protein. The sample gives some 41,000 distinct CDR3 sequences, approximately 5% of which show up once; 20% to 30% is in the top ten. The sample comprised whole blood. Receptor source: an adult who was a healthcare worker with PCR-confirmed SARS-CoV-2 infection or an uninfected control (not recorded which).

The chain couples TRBV7-9 to TRBJ1-4; a weak D match, TRBD1 (6 bases). This CDR3 has 14 amino acids. The V gene's germline CDR1 is SEHNR and CDR2 FQNEAQ (reference sequence). Trimming took off 1 base at V and 8 bases at J, with 11 bases between the two ends. DNA of the CDR3: TGTGCCAGCAGCTTAGGGGCAGGGGACGAAAAACTGTTTTTT. It encodes CASSLGAGDEKLFF. The whole variable domain, filled in from reference TRBV7-9 and TRBJ1-4, reads DTGVSQNPRHKITKRGQNVTFRCDPISEHNRLYWYRQTLGQGPEFLTYFQNEAQLEKSRLLSDRFSAERPKGSFSTLEIQRTEQGDSAMYLCASSLGAGDEKLFFGSGTQLSVL.

By sample share, this clonotype is medium-sized (0.01 to 0.1%). This sequence joins TRBV12-3 or TRBV12-4 and TRBJ2-1, with TRBD1 identical over 10 bases. Trimming at V came to 5 bases and at J to 10 bases, leaving 8 bases not matched to a gene. The CDR3 totals 14 residues. CDR3 protein: CASSRQGAFGEQFF. The CDR3 nucleotides read TGTGCCAGCAGTCGACAGGGGGCGTTCGGAGAGCAGTTCTTC.

There are a few counts of this clonotype. The genes are TRBV20-1 and TRBJ2-5, with D possibly matching TRBD2 (7 bases). Germline values: CDR1 DFQATT, CDR2 SNEGSKA (reference sequence). Trimming took 6 bases from V and 2 from J, leaving 13 bases between them. The CDR3 spans 13 residues. The CDR3 bases are TGCAGTGCCTCCGAGGGGGGGCAAGAGACCCAGTACTTC. Translation gives CSASEGGQETQYF.

In its sample, this clonotype was seen many times. DNA of the CDR3: TGTGCCAGCAGTTTACGGGCTCTCTACAATGAGCAGTTCTTC. This encodes CASSLRALYNEQFF. The chain combines TRBV12-3 or TRBV12-4 with TRBJ2-1; D is unclear. The CDR3 has 14 amino acids. Trimming pared 2 bases from V and 3 bases from J, leaving 8 bases between.

This clonotype was recorded at least ten times. The chain carries TRBV7-2 and TRBJ2-5; no definite D call. In germline, CDR1 is SGHTA, CDR2 FQGNSA. The ends were cut back, 2 bases at V and 4 bases at J, with 8 bases in the middle. CDR3 size: 13 residues. The CDR3 loop reads CASSLFVGETQYF. DNA of the CDR3: TGTGCCAGCAGCTTATTCGTCGGAGAGACCCAGTACTTC.